Described below is a single TCR beta chain sequence and its context. The data were taken from a study of shared clonotypes between healthy human individuals. CDR3 size: 15 residues. Germline loops: CDR1 LNHDA, CDR2 SQIVND (reference sequence). V was pared by 6 bases and J by 4 bases, with 4 bases of the junction left unmatched. Produced via immunoSEQ multiplex PCR; TCRdb's table is partial and in-frame only. Found here are about 380,000 clones, about 96% of them singletons; the top ten hold approximately 0.32%. The clonotype was recovered from a man aged 30-40 years in good health. The rearrangement uses TRBV19 and TRBJ2-1; 12 nucleotides line up with TRBD2. The sequencing input was memory CD8+ T cells sorted from blood. Noted subset: CD45RO+ cells pooled with CCR7-negative TemRA cells. The CDR3 loop is CASRRTSGTYNEQFF. The CDR3, as DNA: TGTGCCAGTAGAAGGACTAGCGGGACGTACAATGAGCAGTTCTTC.